This T cell receptor beta chain appears in the sequencing data of a study of beta chain features in type 1 diabetes. This clone was seen a handful of times. No antigen is known for it. As every portion of the isolated RNA was reverse transcribed, the sequencing read expressed TCRB transcripts. Repertoires were generated with immunoSEQ multiplex PCR, while TCRdb's copy carries only in-frame clones and drops some. The profile shows roughly 150,000 clones, approximately 10% of them singletons. Each donor gave one heparinised blood draw averaging roughly 120 mL. Germline-derived CDR1 and CDR2 are SGDLS and YYNGEE. The CDR3 contains 17 residues. Trimming cost V 4 bases and J 0 bases; bases outside gene matches: 8. Study outcomes and limitations: The study found moderately but significantly shorter TCRB CDR3s in all four CD4+ subsets of Type 1 diabetes patients.

The sequenced material came from central memory CD4+ T cells from blood. The chain combines TRBV9 with TRBJ2-1; 9 bases fit TRBD1. The clonotype was recovered from a man under 40 with type 1 diabetes. CDR3 sequence reads: CASSRPRTGASYNEQFF. The CDR3 nucleotides are TGTGCCAGCAGCCGACCGCGGACAGGGGCCTCCTACAATGAGCAGTTCTTC.